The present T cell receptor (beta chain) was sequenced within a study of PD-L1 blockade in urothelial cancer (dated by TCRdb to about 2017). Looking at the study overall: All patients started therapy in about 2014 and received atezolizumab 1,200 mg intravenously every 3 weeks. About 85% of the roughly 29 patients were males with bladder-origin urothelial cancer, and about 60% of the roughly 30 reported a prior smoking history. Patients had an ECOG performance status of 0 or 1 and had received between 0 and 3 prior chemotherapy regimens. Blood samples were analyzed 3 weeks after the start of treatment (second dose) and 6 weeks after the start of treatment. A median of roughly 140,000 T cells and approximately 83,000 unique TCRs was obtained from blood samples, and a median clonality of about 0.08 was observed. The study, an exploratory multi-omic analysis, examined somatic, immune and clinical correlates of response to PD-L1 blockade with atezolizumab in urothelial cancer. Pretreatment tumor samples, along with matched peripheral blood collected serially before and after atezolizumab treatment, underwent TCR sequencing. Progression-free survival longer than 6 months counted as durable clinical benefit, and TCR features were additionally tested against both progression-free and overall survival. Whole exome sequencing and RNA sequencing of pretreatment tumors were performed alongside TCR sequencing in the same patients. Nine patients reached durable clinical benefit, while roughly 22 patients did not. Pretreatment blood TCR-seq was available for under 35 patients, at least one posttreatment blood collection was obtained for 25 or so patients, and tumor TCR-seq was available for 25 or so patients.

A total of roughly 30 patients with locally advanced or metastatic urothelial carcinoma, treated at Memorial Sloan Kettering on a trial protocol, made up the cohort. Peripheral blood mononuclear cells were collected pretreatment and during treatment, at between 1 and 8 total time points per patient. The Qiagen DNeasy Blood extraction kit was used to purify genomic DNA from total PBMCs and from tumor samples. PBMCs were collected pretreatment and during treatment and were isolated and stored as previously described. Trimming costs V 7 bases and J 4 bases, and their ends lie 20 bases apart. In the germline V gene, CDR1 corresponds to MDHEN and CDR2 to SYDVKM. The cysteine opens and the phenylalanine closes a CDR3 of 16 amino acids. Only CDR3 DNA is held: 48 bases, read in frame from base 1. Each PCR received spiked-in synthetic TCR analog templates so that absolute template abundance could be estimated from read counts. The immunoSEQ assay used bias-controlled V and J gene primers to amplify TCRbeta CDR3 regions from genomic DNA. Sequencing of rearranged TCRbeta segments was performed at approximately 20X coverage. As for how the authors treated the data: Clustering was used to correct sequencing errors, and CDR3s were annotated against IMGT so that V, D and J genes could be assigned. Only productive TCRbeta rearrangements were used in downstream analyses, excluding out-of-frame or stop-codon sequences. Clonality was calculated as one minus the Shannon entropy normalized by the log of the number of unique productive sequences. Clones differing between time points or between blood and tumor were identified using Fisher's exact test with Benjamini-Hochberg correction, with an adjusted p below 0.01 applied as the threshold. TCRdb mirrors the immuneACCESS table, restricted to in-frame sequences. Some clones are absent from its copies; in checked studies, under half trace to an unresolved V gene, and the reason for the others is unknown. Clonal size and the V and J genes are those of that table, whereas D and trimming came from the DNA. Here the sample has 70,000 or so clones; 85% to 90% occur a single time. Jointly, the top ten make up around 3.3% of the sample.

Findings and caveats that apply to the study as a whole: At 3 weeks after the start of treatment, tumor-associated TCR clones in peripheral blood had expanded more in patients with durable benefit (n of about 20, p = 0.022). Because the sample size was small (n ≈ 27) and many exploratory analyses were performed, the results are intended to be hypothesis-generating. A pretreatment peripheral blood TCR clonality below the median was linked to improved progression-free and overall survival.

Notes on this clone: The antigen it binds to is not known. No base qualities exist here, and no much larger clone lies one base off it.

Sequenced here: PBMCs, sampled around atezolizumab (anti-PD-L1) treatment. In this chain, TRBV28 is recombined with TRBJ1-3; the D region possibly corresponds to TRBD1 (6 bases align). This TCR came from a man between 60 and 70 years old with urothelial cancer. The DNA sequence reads TGTGCCAGCAATCCCCATCCAGGGGCCGGGGGAAACACCATATATTTT. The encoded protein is CASNPHPGAGGNTIYF.